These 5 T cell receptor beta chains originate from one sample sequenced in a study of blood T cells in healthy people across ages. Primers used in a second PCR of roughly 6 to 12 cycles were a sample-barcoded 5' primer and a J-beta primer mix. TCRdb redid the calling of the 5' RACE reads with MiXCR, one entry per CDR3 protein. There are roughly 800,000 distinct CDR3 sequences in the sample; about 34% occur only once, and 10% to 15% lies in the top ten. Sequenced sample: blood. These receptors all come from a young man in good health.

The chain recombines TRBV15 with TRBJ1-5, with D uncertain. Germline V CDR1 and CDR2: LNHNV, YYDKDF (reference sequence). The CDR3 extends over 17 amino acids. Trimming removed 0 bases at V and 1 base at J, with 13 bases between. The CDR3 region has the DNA TGTGCCACCAGCAGAGATCGGGCAGGAGAAAGCAATCAGCCCCAGCATTTT. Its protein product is CATSRDRAGESNQPQHF.

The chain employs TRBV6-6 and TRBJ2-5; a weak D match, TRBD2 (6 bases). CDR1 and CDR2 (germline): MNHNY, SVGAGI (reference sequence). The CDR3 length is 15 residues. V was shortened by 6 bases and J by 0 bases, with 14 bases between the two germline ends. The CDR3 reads CASSTSDYHQETQYF. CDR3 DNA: TGTGCCAGCAGCACATCGGACTACCACCAAGAGACCCAGTACTTC.

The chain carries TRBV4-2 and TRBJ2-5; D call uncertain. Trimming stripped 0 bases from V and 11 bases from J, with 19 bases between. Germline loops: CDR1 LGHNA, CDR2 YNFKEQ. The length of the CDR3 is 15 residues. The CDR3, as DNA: TGTGCCAGCAGCCAAGATCTTGAAGGGCTCAATGAGCAGTACTTC. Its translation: CASSQDLEGLNEQYF.

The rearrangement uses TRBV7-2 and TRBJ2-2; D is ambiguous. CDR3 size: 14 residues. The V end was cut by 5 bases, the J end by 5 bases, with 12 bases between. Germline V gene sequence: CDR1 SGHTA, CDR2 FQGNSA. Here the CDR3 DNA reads TGTGCCAGCAGCATTAACCCCGGGACCGGGGAGCTGTTTTTT. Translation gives CASSINPGTGELFF.

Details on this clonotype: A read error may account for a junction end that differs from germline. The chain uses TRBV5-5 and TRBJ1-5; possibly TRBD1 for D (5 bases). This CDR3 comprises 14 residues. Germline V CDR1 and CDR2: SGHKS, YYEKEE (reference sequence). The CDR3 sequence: CASSNGAGKQPQHF. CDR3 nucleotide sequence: TGTGCCAGCAGCAACGGGGCAGGCAAGCAGCCCCAGCATTTT.